This is a list of T cell receptor beta chains from one sample in a study of T cell responses to AZD1222 COVID-19 vaccine. Sequencing was performed with immunoSEQ multiplex PCR; in TCRdb, only in-frame clones are kept and a portion is missing. The table lists roughly 170,000 clones, about nine tenths of them singletons. The sample was peripheral blood, taken on day 0 of AZD1222 vaccination. The receptor source for this set is an adult in good health. Both conserved end residues are part of each CDR3. D genes are given only for firm matches. The size of a clone is reported for some rows only, either as once, few or many, or as a class for expanded clones.

d_call: .
v_call: TRBV24-1
clone_size: .
j_call: TRBJ2-1
cdr3_nt: TGTGCCACCAGTGAACCGGGACGCCAGTACAATGAGCAGTTCTTC
cdr3_aa: CATSEPGRQYNEQFF

d_call: TRBD1
v_call: TRBV5-4
clone_size: .
j_call: TRBJ1-4
cdr3_nt: TGTGCCAGCAGCCCGGGACAGGGAAATGAAAAACTGTTTTTT
cdr3_aa: CASSPGQGNEKLFF

d_call: .
v_call: TRBV7-2
clone_size: .
j_call: TRBJ1-2
cdr3_nt: TGTGCCAGCAGCTTACATGGGGTTTTTAGGGCAGGCTATGGCTACACCTTC
cdr3_aa: CASSLHGVFRAGYGYTF

d_call: TRBD1
v_call: TRBV28
clone_size: .
j_call: TRBJ1-4
cdr3_nt: TGTGCCAGCAGTTCTTCAGGGGGCATCCTTAATGAAAAACTGTTTTTT
cdr3_aa: CASSSSGGILNEKLFF

d_call: TRBD2
v_call: TRBV27
clone_size: once
j_call: TRBJ2-7
cdr3_nt: TGTGCCAGCAGTCCCCACCTACCGGGACTAACTCCCTACGAGCAGTACTTC
cdr3_aa: CASSPHLPGLTPYEQYF

d_call: .
v_call: TRBV28
clone_size: .
j_call: TRBJ1-2
cdr3_nt: TGTGCCAGCCTAATCTCTCCCCTTGGCTACACCTTC
cdr3_aa: CASLISPLGYTF

d_call: TRBD1
v_call: TRBV11-2
clone_size: .
j_call: TRBJ2-7
cdr3_nt: TGTGCCAGCAGCCTCCGAAGGGACAGAATCTCCTACGAGCAGTACTTC
cdr3_aa: CASSLRRDRISYEQYF

d_call: .
v_call: TRBV7-9
clone_size: .
j_call: TRBJ2-1
cdr3_nt: TGTGCCTCCCAACCGACCGGGAGAACGGGCAATGAGCAGTTCTTC
cdr3_aa: CASQPTGRTGNEQFF

d_call: .
v_call: TRBV19
clone_size: once
j_call: TRBJ1-3
cdr3_nt: TGTGCCAGTATTTCGAGGAGGTCTGGAAACACCATATATTTT
cdr3_aa: CASISRRSGNTIYF

d_call: .
v_call: TRBV6-5
clone_size: .
j_call: TRBJ2-2
cdr3_nt: TGTGCCAGCAGTTACTCCCCTACCGGGGAGCTGTTTTTT
cdr3_aa: CASSYSPTGELFF

d_call: TRBD1
v_call: TRBV18
clone_size: .
j_call: TRBJ1-2
cdr3_nt: TGTGCCAGCTCCGACAGGGAGTGGGGCCACTATGGCTACACCTTC
cdr3_aa: CASSDREWGHYGYTF

d_call: TRBD1
v_call: TRBV5-1
clone_size: .
j_call: TRBJ1-2
cdr3_nt: TGCGCCAGCAGCTCAGGGGGCGGGGATCCCTATGGCTACACCTTC
cdr3_aa: CASSSGGGDPYGYTF

d_call: .
v_call: TRBV5-1
clone_size: .
j_call: TRBJ2-7
cdr3_nt: TGCGCCAGCAGCTCCGGGACTACCCAGGGGGAGCAGTACTTC
cdr3_aa: CASSSGTTQGEQYF

d_call: TRBD1
v_call: TRBV3-1/TRBV3-2
clone_size: .
j_call: TRBJ1-1
cdr3_nt: TGTGCCAGCAGCCAAGGGGGAGGGGGCAGTACTGAAGCTTTCTTT
cdr3_aa: CASSQGGGGSTEAFF

d_call: .
v_call: TRBV5-1
clone_size: .
j_call: TRBJ1-2
cdr3_nt: TGCGCCAGCAGCTTGGCTGGGAATAGCTATGGCTACACCTTC
cdr3_aa: CASSLAGNSYGYTF

d_call: .
v_call: TRBV13
clone_size: .
j_call: TRBJ2-7
cdr3_nt: TGTGCCAGCAGCTTAGGCTCGGGGATCACAAGATTGGGCGAGCAGTACTTC
cdr3_aa: CASSLGSGITRLGEQYF

d_call: .
v_call: TRBV4-1
clone_size: .
j_call: TRBJ2-1
cdr3_nt: TGCGCCAGCAGCCAAGGCGCTACCCCGAATTACAATGAGCAGTTCTTC
cdr3_aa: CASSQGATPNYNEQFF

d_call: TRBD1
v_call: TRBV9
clone_size: .
j_call: TRBJ1-2
cdr3_nt: TGTGCCAGCAGCGTAACCGGACAGGGCTTTAACTATGGCTACACCTTC
cdr3_aa: CASSVTGQGFNYGYTF

d_call: .
v_call: TRBV7-3
clone_size: .
j_call: TRBJ1-6
cdr3_nt: TGTGCCAGCAGCTCGACCGGGGGTGTAAATTCACCCCTCCACTTT
cdr3_aa: CASSSTGGVNSPLHF

d_call: .
v_call: TRBV3-1/TRBV3-2
clone_size: .
j_call: TRBJ1-1
cdr3_nt: TGTGCCAGCAGCCAAGATTCGGGGGACCTCGAAGCTTTCTTT
cdr3_aa: CASSQDSGDLEAFF

d_call: TRBD2
v_call: TRBV5-1
clone_size: .
j_call: TRBJ2-1
cdr3_nt: TGCGCCAGCAGCTCCCCGGGACTAGGTGCCAATGAGCAGTTCTTC
cdr3_aa: CASSSPGLGANEQFF

d_call: TRBD1
v_call: TRBV28
clone_size: .
j_call: TRBJ2-7
cdr3_nt: TGTGCCAGCAGAACCGGACAGGGTACCTCCTACGAGCAGTACTTC
cdr3_aa: CASRTGQGTSYEQYF